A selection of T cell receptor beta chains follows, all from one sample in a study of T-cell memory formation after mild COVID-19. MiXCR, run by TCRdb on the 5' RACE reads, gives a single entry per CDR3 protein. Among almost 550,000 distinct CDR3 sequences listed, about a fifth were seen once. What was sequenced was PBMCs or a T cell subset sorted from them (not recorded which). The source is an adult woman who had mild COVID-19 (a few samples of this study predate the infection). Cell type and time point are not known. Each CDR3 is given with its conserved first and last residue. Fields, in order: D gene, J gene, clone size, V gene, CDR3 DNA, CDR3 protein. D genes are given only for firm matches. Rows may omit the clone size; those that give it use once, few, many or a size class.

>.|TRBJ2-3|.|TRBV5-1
TGCGCCAGCAGCTTGGTAGCTGGGAAAGATACGCAGTATTTT
CASSLVAGKDTQYF
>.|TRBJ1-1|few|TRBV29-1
TGCAGCGCCCTGGTAGGGGACGCTTTCTTT
CSALVGDAFF
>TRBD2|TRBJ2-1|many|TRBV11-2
TGTGCCAGCAGCCGATTGAAATTAGCGGGAGTTCCAGCCCCTAGCGAGCAGTTCTTC
CASSRLKLAGVPAPSEQFF
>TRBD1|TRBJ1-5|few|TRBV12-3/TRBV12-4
TGTGCCAGCAGAGAAACCTTCGGGACAGGGGGCAATCAGCCCCAGCATTTT
CASRETFGTGGNQPQHF
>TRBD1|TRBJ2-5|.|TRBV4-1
TGCGCCAGCAGCCGAGAGGCGACAGGGGGATACGAGACCCAGTACTTC
CASSREATGGYETQYF
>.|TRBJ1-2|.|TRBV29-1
TGCAGCGTTGATGGGGGGTCACACTATGGCTACACCTTC
CSVDGGSHYGYTF
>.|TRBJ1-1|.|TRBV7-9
TGTGCCAGCAGCTTATACAGGGAAGGTGAAGCTTTCTTT
CASSLYREGEAFF
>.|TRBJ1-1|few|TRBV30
TGTGCCTGGAGTAATGCAGCAGGTACCCCGAACACTGAAGCTTTCTTT
CAWSNAAGTPNTEAFF
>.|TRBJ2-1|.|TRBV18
TGTGCCAGCTCATCTTCCGGGACAAGACCCACACCTTACAATGAGCAGTTCTTC
CASSSSGTRPTPYNEQFF
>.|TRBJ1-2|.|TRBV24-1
TGTGCCACCAGTGATCCGACATGGAACTATGGCTACACCTTC
CATSDPTWNYGYTF